This T cell receptor (beta chain) was sequenced during a study of T-cell reconstitution after alpha-beta-depleted transplantation in children. As it was prepared, the TCRbeta library received unique molecular identifiers. TCRdb recomputed calls from the PCR reads with MiXCR, one row per CDR3 protein. The sample shows a few hundred thousand distinct CDR3 sequences, under 9.5% of them seen only once. The sample here was PBMCs from the stem cell graft donor, taken from the stem cell graft. This sequence was found in a human donor who donated a stem cell graft to a child with acute lymphoblastic leukemia.

This CDR3 is CASSPHGLAGGFDTQYF. CDR3 coding DNA: TGTGCCAGCAGTCCGCATGGACTAGCGGGGGGATTCGATACGCAGTATTTT. V gene TRBV6-2 or TRBV6-3 combines with J gene TRBJ2-3, with TRBD2 matching 14 bases. The CDR3 has 17 amino acids. Germline loops: CDR1 MNHEY, CDR2 SVGEGT. With V trimmed by 5 bases and J by 6 bases, 10 bases remained unmatched.